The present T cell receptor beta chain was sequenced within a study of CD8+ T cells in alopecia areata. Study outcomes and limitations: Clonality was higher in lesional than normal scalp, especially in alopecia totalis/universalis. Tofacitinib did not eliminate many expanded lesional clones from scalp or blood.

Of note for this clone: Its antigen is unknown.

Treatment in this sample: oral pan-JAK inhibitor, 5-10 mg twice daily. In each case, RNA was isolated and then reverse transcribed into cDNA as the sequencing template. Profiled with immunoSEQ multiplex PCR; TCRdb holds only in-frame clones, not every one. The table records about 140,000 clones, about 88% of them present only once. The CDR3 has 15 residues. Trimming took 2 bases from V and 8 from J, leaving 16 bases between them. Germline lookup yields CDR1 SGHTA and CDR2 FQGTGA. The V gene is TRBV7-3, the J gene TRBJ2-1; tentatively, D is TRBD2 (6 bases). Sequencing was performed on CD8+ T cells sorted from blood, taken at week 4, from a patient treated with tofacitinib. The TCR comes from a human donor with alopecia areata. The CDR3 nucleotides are TGTGCCAGCAGCTTAGGCCGGGGGTCCGCCGATGAGCAGTTCTTC. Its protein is CASSLGRGSADEQFF.